The sequence of this T cell receptor (beta chain) was determined in a study of blood T cell repertoires in COVID-19. The overall study: Sources were T cells, B-cell-depleted T cells, or PBMCs; the material itself was cDNA or gDNA.

The CDR3 runs to 19 residues. With 0 bases removed from V and 7 bases from J, the gap between germline ends came to 22 bases. Germline CDR1 reads MNHNS; CDR2 reads SASEGT. Data came from immunoSEQ multiplex PCR; TCRdb stores just in-frame clones and leaves some out. The sample includes 86,000 or so clones, roughly 86% of them seen just once. Specimen: peripheral blood. This receptor was identified in a man in his fifties or sixties with active or convalescent COVID-19. The chain employs TRBV6-1 and TRBJ1-6; possible D gene TRBD1, 5 bases. CDR3 sequence reads: CASSEAPPRGRGDNSPLHF. CDR3 in DNA: TGTGCCAGCAGTGAAGCGCCTCCCCGCGGTCGGGGGGACAATTCACCCCTCCACTTT.